Presented here are 29 T cell receptor beta chains from one specimen sequenced in a study of OX40 agonist ivuxolimab in advanced cancers. Library generation was performed with the immunoSEQ multiplex PCR assay. The clones in this table, taken by TCRdb from immuneACCESS, are in-frame only. Not every clone is retained; where verified, under half of the shortfall comes from an unresolved V gene, and the cause of the rest is unknown. This sample lists 40,000 to 50,000 clones; roughly 90% were detected once. The ten largest clones add up to 45% to 55% of the sample. Specimen: CD4+ or CD8+ T cells sorted from blood, collected in a trial of the OX40 agonist ivuxolimab. Every receptor here comes from an adult with an advanced solid tumor such as melanoma, head and neck, liver or kidney cancer.

The gene calls are TRBV23-1 and TRBJ2-7, with 7 bases fitting TRBD1. TRBV23-1 is classed as an ORF, of uncertain function. The CDR3 has 14 residues. J was trimmed by 5 bases and V by 3 bases; bases with no gene match: 7. The CDR3 spells CASSQETGPDEQYF. The CDR3 nucleotides are TGCGCCAGCAGTCAGGAGACAGGGCCCGACGAGCAGTACTTC.

The gene calls are TRBV7-9 and TRBJ2-7; D is undetermined. There are 12 residues in the CDR3. CDR1 SEHNR and CDR2 FQNEAQ come from the germline V gene (reference sequence). Trimming stripped 4 bases from V and 2 bases from J, with 6 bases between. The CDR3 reads CASSSTAYEQYF. Written as DNA, the CDR3 is TGTGCCAGCAGCTCGACGGCCTACGAGCAGTACTTC.

Points on this clone: Additional DNA sequences in this sample encode the identical CDR3. This rearrangement joins TRBV9 to TRBJ2-7, with 11 bases that match TRBD1. V shed 3 bases and J 3 bases; nucleotides not matched to a gene: 2. Germline CDR1 is SGDLS and CDR2 is YYNGEE. This CDR3 has 14 residues. CDR3 amino acids: CASSAGTGGYEQYF. The CDR3 nucleotides read TGTGCCAGCAGCGCCGGGACAGGGGGCTACGAGCAGTACTTC.

V is TRBV19 and J is TRBJ1-3; perhaps TRBD1 as D (5 bases). V lost 3 bases and J lost 8, with 23 bases in between. Germline CDR1 reads LNHDA; CDR2 reads SQIVND (reference sequence). The CDR3 runs 17 residues. The CDR3 DNA is TGTGCCAGTAGTATTTCGGGGGGAAGCAGAATTACCGACACCATATATTTT. It encodes CASSISGGSRITDTIYF.

The chain carries TRBV28 and TRBJ2-7, with TRBD1 matching over 7 bases. Unmatched junction bases numbered 7, after V lost 7 bases and J lost 4 bases. The germline CDR1 and CDR2 sequences are MDHEN and SYDVKM. This CDR3 region has 13 residues. This CDR3 is CASIRQGDYEQYF. The CDR3 DNA follows: TGTGCCAGCATACGACAGGGCGATTACGAGCAGTACTTC.

The rearrangement links TRBV10-1 to TRBJ2-2, with D perhaps being TRBD1 or TRBD2 (5 bases each). Trimming shortened V by 10 bases and J by 5 bases, and 26 bases separated the two germline ends. The CDR3 totals 17 residues. The germline gives CDR1 WNHNN, CDR2 SYGVQD (reference sequence). CDR3 nucleotides: TGCGCCACGCGAAGAGAGGGGAGACTTAGTGCGACCGGGGAGCTGTTTTTT. This codes for CATRREGRLSATGELFF.

The chain links TRBV15 to TRBJ1-1; D not certain. The CDR3 extends over 15 amino acids. CDR1 is LNHNV and CDR2 is YYDKDF in the germline V gene (reference sequence). V lost 0 bases, J lost 3 bases, and 11 bases lay in between. In DNA form, the CDR3 reads TGTGCCACCAGCAGAGATAGGGCGGTCGACACTGAAGCTTTCTTT. This sequence encodes CATSRDRAVDTEAFF. Drawing the rest from reference TRBV15 and TRBJ1-1, the complete variable domain is DAMVIQNPRYQVTQFGKPVTLSCSQTLNHNVMYWYQQKSSQAPKLLFHYYDKDFNNEADTPDNFQSRRPNTSFCFLDIRSPGLGDTAMYLCATSRDRAVDTEAFFGQGTRLTVV.

In nucleotides, the CDR3 is TGTGCCAGCAGTGAATTGAGGACAGGATCCTACGAGCAGTACTTC. It translates to CASSELRTGSYEQYF. This chain links TRBV2 with TRBJ2-7, with 7 bases fitting TRBD1. The CDR3 is 15 amino acids. Germline assignment: CDR1 SNHLY and CDR2 FYNNEI. V lost 2 bases, J lost 1 base, and 5 bases stayed unmatched.

This clone was seen only a few times. This chain connects TRBV19 to TRBJ1-2; no firm D call. The CDR3 contains 10 residues. V was pared by 6 bases and J by 5 bases, with 4 bases between. Germline loops: CDR1 LNHDA, CDR2 SQIVND (reference sequence). CDR3 loop: CASRGYGYTF. CDR3 nucleotides: TGTGCCAGTAGAGGATATGGCTACACCTTC.

This clone was counted between two and nine times. This sequence joins TRBV11-2 and TRBJ2-2; D is unclear. The V end lost 3 bases, the J end lost 3 bases, and 5 bases lay between the germline ends. This CDR3 is 13 amino acids long. The germline V gene has CDR1 SGHAT and CDR2 FQNNGV. For the CDR3, the DNA is TGTGCCAGCAGCTTTGCCGACACCGGGGAGCTGTTTTTT. This codes for CASSFADTGELFF. The full variable domain, rest sourced from reference TRBV11-2 and TRBJ2-2, is EAGVAQSPRYKIIEKRQSVAFWCNPISGHATLYWYQQILGQGPKLLIQFQNNGVVDDSQLPKDRFSAERLKGVDSTLKIQPAKLEDSAVYLCASSFADTGELFFGEGSRLTVL.

The rearrangement links TRBV10-2 to TRBJ1-2, with a tentative D call TRBD1 (5 bases). Trimming pared 2 bases from V and 2 bases from J, leaving 6 bases between. Germline V gene sequence: CDR1 WSHSY, CDR2 SAAADI. The CDR3 spans 13 residues. This CDR3 reads CASSEGANYGYTF. DNA for the CDR3: TGCGCCAGCAGTGAGGGGGCAAACTATGGCTACACCTTC.

This chain joins TRBV10-1 and TRBJ2-3, with a tentative D call TRBD2 (6 bases). The CDR3 covers 11 residues. V was trimmed by 4 bases and J by 7 bases, leaving 6 bases between them. The germline V gene encodes CDR1 WNHNN and CDR2 SYGVQD (reference sequence). The CDR3 nucleotides are TGCGCCAGCAGTGGCGGGAATACGCAGTATTTT. Amino acid sequence: CASSGGNTQYF.

The chain recombines TRBV19 with TRBJ2-5; 9 positions agree with TRBD2. V trimming: 3 bases; J trimming: 3 bases; junction bases outside the gene matches: 8. The V gene's germline CDR1 is LNHDA and CDR2 SQIVND (reference sequence). The CDR3 extends over 16 amino acids. CDR3 nucleotides: TGTGCCAGTAGTATGGGTAGCGGGGGTATAAAAGAGACCCAGTACTTC. Translated, it gives CASSMGSGGIKETQYF.

The chain employs TRBV10-1 and TRBJ2-5; possibly TRBD2 for D (5 bases). V lost 2 bases, J lost 7 bases, and 11 bases lay in between. Germline V gene lookup returns CDR1 WNHNN and CDR2 SYGVQD (reference sequence). The CDR3 loop spans 13 amino acids. This chain's CDR3 is CASSEDYMGTQYF. In nucleotides, the CDR3 is TGCGCCAGCAGTGAGGACTACATGGGGACCCAGTACTTC.

V gene TRBV9 combines with J gene TRBJ1-4; 9 positions agree with TRBD1. CDR1 is SGDLS, CDR2 YYNGEE, per germline. The V gene end was trimmed by 4 bases and the J gene end by 8 bases; junction bases not matched to a gene: 6. CDR3 size: 14 residues. The CDR3 nucleotides read TGTGCCAGCAGCTTCGGGACAGGGATGGAAAAACTGTTTTTT. Residues: CASSFGTGMEKLFF.

The CDR3 DNA follows: TGTGCCAGCAGCTTGGGGGGGACGGGCTATGGCTACACCTTC. Translated: CASSLGGTGYGYTF. The chain carries TRBV5-4 and TRBJ1-2; D is perhaps TRBD1 (5 bases). This CDR3 is built from 14 residues. Between the trimmed V and J ends, which lost 0 bases and 4 bases, there was a span of 10 bases. Germline assignment: CDR1 SGHNT and CDR2 YYREEE (reference sequence).

The chain couples TRBV27 to TRBJ2-5; D is possibly TRBD2 (6 bases). This CDR3 spans 11 amino acids. Germline CDR1 and CDR2: MNHEY and SMNVEV (reference sequence). Trimming cost V 5 bases and J 9 bases, with 10 bases left between them. In nucleotides, the CDR3 is TGTGCCAGCAGTAGCGGGCGGGCCCAGTACTTC. It specifies CASSSGRAQYF.

The chain uses TRBV6-1 and TRBJ2-7, with 7 bases fitting TRBD2. The V and J ends lost 4 bases and 5 bases, in that order; junction bases with no gene match: 8. Germline V CDR1 and CDR2: MNHNS, SASEGT. The CDR3 sequence is 14 residues long. The CDR3 region is CASSASGGPNEQYF. The DNA for the CDR3 is TGTGCCAGCAGTGCCTCGGGGGGACCCAACGAGCAGTACTTC.

The genes are TRBV9 and TRBJ2-1, with D maybe TRBD1 (6 bases). This CDR3 spans 15 amino acids. V lost 1 base and J 9 bases, leaving 17 bases between the germline ends. CDR1 is SGDLS and CDR2 is YYNGEE in the germline V gene. CDR3: CASSVKQGSSGEQFF. The CDR3 nucleotides read TGTGCCAGCAGCGTAAAACAGGGCTCCTCGGGTGAGCAGTTCTTC.

This rearrangement joins TRBV9 to TRBJ2-1; D uncertain. Trimming took off 3 bases at V and 4 bases at J, with 14 bases between the two ends. Germline values: CDR1 SGDLS, CDR2 YYNGEE. CDR3 length: 15 amino acids. As DNA, the CDR3 is TGTGCCAGCAGCGGATCGACCGAAAAATACAATGAGCAGTTCTTC. Translating it yields CASSGSTEKYNEQFF.

DNA of the CDR3: TGTGCCAGCAGTTTGTTTGGACAGGTTGGGGGCATGAACACTGAAGCTTTCTTT. Protein sequence: CASSLFGQVGGMNTEAFF. The rearrangement links TRBV27 to TRBJ1-1; 7 positions match TRBD1. CDR3 size: 18 residues. V gave up 3 bases and J gave up 0 bases; unmatched junction bases: 13. CDR1 is MNHEY, CDR2 SMNVEV, per germline (reference sequence).

The V and J genes are TRBV7-2 and TRBJ1-1; 8 bases agree with TRBD1. Germline values: CDR1 SGHTA, CDR2 FQGNSA. The CDR3 loop spans 14 amino acids. V dropped 8 bases and J dropped 4; count of bases not matched to a gene: 9. Written as DNA, the CDR3 is TGTGCCAGCGCCCGTACAGGGGGGATCACTGAAGCTTTCTTT. Protein product: CASARTGGITEAFF.

The rearrangement links TRBV29-1 to TRBJ2-1, with TRBD1 identical over 8 bases. The ends lost 4 bases at V and 4 bases at J; junction bases unmatched: 6. Germline CDR1 SQVTM, CDR2 ANQGSEA. The CDR3 is 14 amino acids. Written as DNA, the CDR3 is TGCAGCGTTGTTCTGGGACAGGTGTACAATGAGCAGTTCTTC. It codes for CSVVLGQVYNEQFF.

This chain joins TRBV9 and TRBJ2-2; no reliable D call. The V end was cut by 3 bases, the J end by 0 bases, with 6 bases between. The CDR3 runs 14 residues. The germline V gene encodes CDR1 SGDLS and CDR2 YYNGEE. CDR3 residues: CASSETPNTGELFF. The CDR3 DNA reads TGTGCCAGCAGCGAGACACCGAACACCGGGGAGCTGTTTTTT.

This chain joins TRBV7-9 and TRBJ1-3; 9 bases map to TRBD1. The germline CDR1 and CDR2 sequences are SEHNR and FQNEAQ (reference sequence). The CDR3 spans 16 residues. Unmatched junction bases numbered 4, after V lost 2 bases and J lost 2 bases. Written as DNA, the CDR3 is TGTGCCAGCAGCTTAACCACAGGGGGCACTGGAAACACCATATATTTT. Translation gives CASSLTTGGTGNTIYF.

V is TRBV7-9 and J is TRBJ2-5; TRBD2 is a possible D gene (6 bases). The CDR3 has 13 residues. Trimming shortened V by 4 bases and J by 1 base, and 7 bases separated the two germline ends. CDR1 SEHNR and CDR2 FQNEAQ come from the germline V gene (reference sequence). The CDR3 is CASSSGVQETQYF. The CDR3 bases are TGTGCCAGCAGCTCGGGAGTCCAAGAGACCCAGTACTTC.

As DNA, the CDR3 is TGTGCCAGCAGTGGGACCTTAAGCTCCTACAATGAGCAGTTCTTC. As protein: CASSGTLSSYNEQFF. The genes are TRBV6-1 and TRBJ2-1; D is unresolved. The CDR3 extends over 15 amino acids. Trimming removed 4 bases from V and 0 bases from J, with 10 bases in between. CDR1 and CDR2 (germline): MNHNS, SASEGT.

This chain joins TRBV12-1 and TRBJ2-2; the table names TRBD2, a call not compared with the DNA. TRBV12-1 is a listed pseudogene. The CDR3 loop spans 13 amino acids. The CDR3 DNA sequence: TGTGCCAGCAGCCCTAGTAGAACCGGGGAGCTGTTTTTT. Protein: CASSPSRTGELFF.

Remarks on this clone: At one boundary the junction diverges from the germline segment, which might be a read error. This chain connects TRBV29-1 to TRBJ1-2; D uncertain. There are 9 residues in the CDR3. Germline V gene sequence: CDR1 SQVTM, CDR2 ANQGSEA. The CDR3 here is CSVDSGLIF. CDR3 nucleotide sequence: TGCAGCGTCGACTCAGGACTCATCTTC. The variable domain in full, completed from reference TRBV29-1 and TRBJ1-2, reads SAVISQKPSRDICQRGTSLTIQCQVDSQVTMMFWYRQQPGQSLTLIATANQGSEATYESGFVIDKFPISRPNLTFSTLTVSNMSPEDSSIYLCSVDSGLIFGSGTRLTVV.